One and the same sample provided the 9 T cell receptor beta chains below, sequenced in a study of cytomegalovirus exposure and HLA in healthy donors. Both 60 Vbeta primers and 13 Jbeta primers went into the PCR. Method: immunoSEQ multiplex PCR; TCRdb's copy keeps in-frame clones and lacks some. The sample has around 160,000 clones, around 68% seen once. Sequenced input: PBMCs. Receptor source: a man between 45 and 60 years old in good health and CMV-seronegative.

This clone has only one observation. The chain links TRBV28 to TRBJ2-5; possibly TRBD2 for D (7 bases). The V gene lost 8 bases and the J gene lost 4 bases, with 14 bases spanning the gap. Germline-derived CDR1 and CDR2 are MDHEN and SYDVKM. The CDR3 extends over 13 amino acids. The CDR3 here is CASPRGARETQYF. The DNA of the CDR3 is TGTGCCAGCCCTCGGGGGGCGCGAGAGACCCAGTACTTC. Based on the CDR3 plus reference TRBV28 and TRBJ2-5, the full variable domain is DVKVTQSSRYLVKRTGEKVFLECVQDMDHENMFWYRQDPGLGLRLIYFSYDVKMKEKGDIPEGYSVSREKKERFSLILESASTNQTSMYLCASPRGARETQYFGPGTRLLVL.

The CDR3 DNA sequence: TGTGCCAGCTCGCCAACGAGGGAGCCTAACTATGGCTACACCTTC. Protein product: CASSPTREPNYGYTF. This rearrangement joins TRBV18 to TRBJ1-2; no definite D call. V was cut by 6 bases and J by 0 bases, with 14 bases left in between. CDR3 length: 15 amino acids. Germline-derived CDR1 and CDR2 are KGHSH and LQKENI.

The chain uses TRBV7-3 and TRBJ2-2, with 8 bases fitting TRBD1. J lost 2 bases, V lost 4 bases, and 6 bases had no gene match. Per germline, CDR1 SGHTA and CDR2 FQGTGA. This CDR3 region has 16 residues. For the CDR3, the DNA is TGTGCCAGCAGCTCTGGACAGGGCTTTAACACCGGGGAGCTGTTTTTT. This codes for CASSSGQGFNTGELFF.

The V call is TRBV6-5, the J call TRBJ2-2, with D maybe TRBD1 (6 bases). Between the trimmed V and J ends, which lost 4 bases and 6 bases, there was a span of 12 bases. Germline V lookup: CDR1 MNHEY, CDR2 SVGAGI. This CDR3 has 14 residues. This CDR3 is CASSFTGLAGELFF. CDR3 in DNA: TGTGCCAGCAGTTTCACAGGGTTGGCCGGGGAGCTGTTTTTT.

The rearrangement joins TRBV10-3 to TRBJ2-5; 10 bases align to TRBD2. Germline CDR1 ENHRY, CDR2 SYGVKD. The length of the CDR3 is 16 residues. V dropped 0 bases and J dropped 2; count of bases not matched to a gene: 3. CDR3 in amino acids: CAISESLAGAQETQYF. CDR3 coding DNA: TGTGCCATCAGTGAGTCGCTAGCGGGGGCTCAAGAGACCCAGTACTTC.

The sample holds one count of this clone. The final CDR3 position lacks the conserved phenylalanine or tryptophan, pointing to a likely read error. The chain uses TRBV29-1 and TRBJ1-1, with 11 bases aligning to TRBD1. The CDR3 is 15 residues long. Germline CDR1 and CDR2: SQVTM and ANQGSEA. CDR3 sequence reads: CSFWDRGSLNTEAFL. The DNA of the CDR3 is TGCAGTTTTTGGGACAGGGGGTCCTTGAACACTGAAGCTTTCCTT.

This rearrangement joins TRBV19 to TRBJ2-7, with 10 bases that match TRBD1. This CDR3 region has 14 residues. Germline V gives CDR1 LNHDA, CDR2 SQIVND (reference sequence). V was clipped by 5 bases and J by 6 bases; unmatched bases: 7. This CDR3 is CASSPTGGASEQYF. CDR3 nucleotides: TGTGCCAGTAGTCCGACAGGGGGCGCATCCGAGCAGTACTTC.

The V call is TRBV7-9, the J call TRBJ1-1; 8 nucleotides align to TRBD1. After removal of 1 base from V and 5 bases from J, the junction contained 6 bases not matched to a gene. The CDR3 has 15 residues. Germline V CDR1 and CDR2: SEHNR, FQNEAQ (reference sequence). CDR3 in DNA: TGTGCCAGCAGCTTAGTCAGGGGGCAGAATACTGAAGCTTTCTTT. Protein sequence: CASSLVRGQNTEAFF. Based on the CDR3 plus reference TRBV7-9 and TRBJ1-1, the full variable domain is DTGVSQNPRHKITKRGQNVTFRCDPISEHNRLYWYRQTLGQGPEFLTYFQNEAQLEKSRLLSDRFSAERPKGSFSTLEIQRTEQGDSAMYLCASSLVRGQNTEAFFGQGTRLTVV.

This clone showed up just once. The gene calls are TRBV6-1 and TRBJ1-1; 8 nucleotides line up with TRBD1. CDR1 and CDR2 (germline): MNHNS, SASEGT. V dropped 3 bases and J dropped 6; count of bases not matched to a gene: 9. This CDR3 comprises 15 residues. The CDR3: CASSDQPTGGAEAFF. CDR3 in DNA: TGTGCCAGCAGTGACCAACCAACAGGGGGGGCTGAAGCTTTCTTT.